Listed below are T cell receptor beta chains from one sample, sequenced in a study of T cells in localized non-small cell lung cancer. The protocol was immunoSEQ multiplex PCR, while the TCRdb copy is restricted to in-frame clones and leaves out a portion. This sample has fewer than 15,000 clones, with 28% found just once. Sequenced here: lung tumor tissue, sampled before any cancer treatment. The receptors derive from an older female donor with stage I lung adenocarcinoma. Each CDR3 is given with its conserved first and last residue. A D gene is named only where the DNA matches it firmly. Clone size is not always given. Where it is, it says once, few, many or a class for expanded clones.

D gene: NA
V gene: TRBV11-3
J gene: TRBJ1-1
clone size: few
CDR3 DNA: TGTGCCAGCAGCCAGCGAGTGGATCTTAAGGTATCTGAAGCTTTCTTT
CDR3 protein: CASSQRVDLKVSEAFF

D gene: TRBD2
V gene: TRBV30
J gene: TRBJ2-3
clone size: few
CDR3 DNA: TGTGCCTGGAGTGTACGGCGCGGGAGGTTCTTTCGTACAGATACGCAGTATTTT
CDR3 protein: CAWSVRRGRFFRTDTQYF

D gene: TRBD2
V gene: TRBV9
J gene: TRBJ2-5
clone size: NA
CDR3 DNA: TGTGCCAGCAGTGGGACTAGCGGGGGTGCCAGGGAGACCCAGTACTTC
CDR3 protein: CASSGTSGGARETQYF

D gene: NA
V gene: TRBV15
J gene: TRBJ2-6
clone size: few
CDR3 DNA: TGTGCCACCAGCCTTGACAGGTCTGGGGCCAACGTCCTGACTTTC
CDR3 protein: CATSLDRSGANVLTF

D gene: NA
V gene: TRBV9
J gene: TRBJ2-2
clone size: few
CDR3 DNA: TGTGCCAGCAGCGTAAAGGGACACGCGAACACCGGGGAGCTGTTTTTT
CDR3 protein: CASSVKGHANTGELFF

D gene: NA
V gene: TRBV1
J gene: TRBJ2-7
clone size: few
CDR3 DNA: TGCGCCAGCAGCCAAAACCCTTTCGGGACAGACCTTTCCTACGAGCAGTACTTC
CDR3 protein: CASSQNPFGTDLSYEQYF

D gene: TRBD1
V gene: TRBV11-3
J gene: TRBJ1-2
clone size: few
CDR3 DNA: TGTGCCAGCAGCTCAGTTACGACAGGGGCCTATGGCTACACCTTC
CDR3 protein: CASSSVTTGAYGYTF

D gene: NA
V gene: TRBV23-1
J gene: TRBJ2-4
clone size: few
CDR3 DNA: TGCGCCAGCAGCCAAGATGGGGACGGCAGGAAAAACATTCAGTACTTC
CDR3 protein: CASSQDGDGRKNIQYF

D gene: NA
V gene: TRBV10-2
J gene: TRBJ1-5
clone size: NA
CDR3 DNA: TGCGCCAGCAGTGAAGGATTTAGCAATCAGCCCCAGCATTTT
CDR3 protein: CASSEGFSNQPQHF

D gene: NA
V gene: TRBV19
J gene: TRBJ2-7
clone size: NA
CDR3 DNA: TGTGCCAGTAGTACAACCCAGGGTGTAGGGCAGTACTTC
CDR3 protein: CASSTTQGVGQYF

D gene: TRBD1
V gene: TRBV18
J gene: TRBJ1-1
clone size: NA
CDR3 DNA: TGTGCCAGCTCACTTCATCAGGGGGCCGATTCTGAAGCTTTCTTT
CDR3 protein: CASSLHQGADSEAFF

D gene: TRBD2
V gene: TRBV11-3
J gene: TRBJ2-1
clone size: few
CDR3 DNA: TGTGCCAGCAGCTTAGGGAGCGGGGGGCGTGGTGAGCAGTTCTTC
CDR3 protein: CASSLGSGGRGEQFF

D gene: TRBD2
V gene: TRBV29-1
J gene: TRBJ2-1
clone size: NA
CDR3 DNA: TGCAGTACCACCAGGACTAGCGGGGACCCCGGGTTCTTC
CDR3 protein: CSTTRTSGDPGFF

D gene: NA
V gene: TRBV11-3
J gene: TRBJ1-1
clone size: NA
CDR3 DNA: TGTGCCAGCAGCTTGGCAGGGCTGGGGACTGAAGCTTTCTTT
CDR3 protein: CASSLAGLGTEAFF

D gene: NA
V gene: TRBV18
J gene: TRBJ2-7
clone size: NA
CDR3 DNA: TGTGCCAGCTCACGATCGGGCACTTCCTACGAGCAGTACTTC
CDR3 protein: CASSRSGTSYEQYF

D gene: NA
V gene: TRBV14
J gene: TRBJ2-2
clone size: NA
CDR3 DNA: TGTGCCAGCAGCCGTAAGCTCGACAACACCGGGGAGCTGTTTTTT
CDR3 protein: CASSRKLDNTGELFF

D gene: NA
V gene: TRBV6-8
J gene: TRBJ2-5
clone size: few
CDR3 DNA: TGTGCCAGCAGTGACGTGGCCTGGGGGCTTAAGACCCAGTACTTC
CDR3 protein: CASSDVAWGLKTQYF

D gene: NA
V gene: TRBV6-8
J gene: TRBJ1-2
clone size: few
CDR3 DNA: TGTGCCAGCACCCACAAAGGGGGTGGCTACACCTTC
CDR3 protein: CASTHKGGGYTF

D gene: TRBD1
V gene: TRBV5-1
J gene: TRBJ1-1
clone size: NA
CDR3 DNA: TGCGCCAGCAGCTTGGAGGGACAGGATGGGGGAGCTTTCTTT
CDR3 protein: CASSLEGQDGGAFF

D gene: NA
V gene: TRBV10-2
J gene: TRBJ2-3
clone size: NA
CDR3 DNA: TGCGCCAGCAGTGAAGGGGCAGGGGGCACAGATACGCAGTATTTT
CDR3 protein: CASSEGAGGTDTQYF

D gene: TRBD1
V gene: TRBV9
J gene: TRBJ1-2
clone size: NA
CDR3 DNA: TGTGCCAGCAGCGTAGTAGGTTCGGCAGGGGGAGGTGGTGGCTACACCTTC
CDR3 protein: CASSVVGSAGGGGGYTF

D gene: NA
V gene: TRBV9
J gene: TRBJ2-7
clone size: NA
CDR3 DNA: TGTGCCAGCAGCGTAGGGCAGAGCTACGAGCAGTACTTC
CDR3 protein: CASSVGQSYEQYF

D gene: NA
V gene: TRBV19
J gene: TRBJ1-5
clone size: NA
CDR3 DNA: TGTGCCAGTTTCTCCCCCGGGGTGCTCAATCAGCCCCAGCATTTT
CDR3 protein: CASFSPGVLNQPQHF

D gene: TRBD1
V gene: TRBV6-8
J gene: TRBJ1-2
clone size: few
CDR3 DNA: TGTGCCAGCAGTCGGGACAGGGTCTATGGCTACACCTTC
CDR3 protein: CASSRDRVYGYTF

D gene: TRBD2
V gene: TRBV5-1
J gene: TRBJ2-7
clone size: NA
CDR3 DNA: TGCGCCAGCACTAGCGGGAGGCCTCCCTACGAGCAGTACTTC
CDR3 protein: CASTSGRPPYEQYF

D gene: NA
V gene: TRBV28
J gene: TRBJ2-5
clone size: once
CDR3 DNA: TGTGCCAGCAGTTTGGGGGGCCTAGCTGGTTACGAGACCCAGTACTTC
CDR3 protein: CASSLGGLAGYETQYF

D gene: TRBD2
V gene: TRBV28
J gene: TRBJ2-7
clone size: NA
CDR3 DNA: TGTGCCAGCAGTTCAAAGCCCCGACTAGCGGGAGGGCCAACCTACGAGCAGTACTTC
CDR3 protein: CASSSKPRLAGGPTYEQYF

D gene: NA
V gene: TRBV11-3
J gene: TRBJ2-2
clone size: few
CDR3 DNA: TGTGCCAGCAGCTTTGGGGCGAACACCGGGGAGCTGTTTTTT
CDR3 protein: CASSFGANTGELFF

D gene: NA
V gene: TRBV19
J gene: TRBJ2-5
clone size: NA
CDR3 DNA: TGTGCCAGTAGTATAGATCACGGGGGAACAAAGACCCAGTACTTC
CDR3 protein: CASSIDHGGTKTQYF

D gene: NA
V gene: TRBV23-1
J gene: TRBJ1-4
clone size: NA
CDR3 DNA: TGCGCCAGCAGCCAAGAAGGCGGAGGGGTTACTAATGAAAAACTGTTTTTT
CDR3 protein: CASSQEGGGVTNEKLFF

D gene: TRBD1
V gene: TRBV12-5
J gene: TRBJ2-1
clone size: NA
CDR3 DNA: TGTGCTAGTGCCCAAGGACAGGCTATATACAATGAGCAGTTCTTC
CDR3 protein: CASAQGQAIYNEQFF

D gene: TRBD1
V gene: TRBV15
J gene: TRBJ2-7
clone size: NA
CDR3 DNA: TGTGCCACCAGCAGTTCAGGGGGAATCTACGAGCAGTACTTC
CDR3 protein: CATSSSGGIYEQYF

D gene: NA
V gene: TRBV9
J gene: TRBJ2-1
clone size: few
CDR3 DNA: TGTGCCAGCAGCGTAGGTATAAGGGGACGTATTAATGAGCAGTTCTTC
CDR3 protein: CASSVGIRGRINEQFF

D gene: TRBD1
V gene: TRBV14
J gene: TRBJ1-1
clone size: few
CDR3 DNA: TGTGCCAGCAGCCCACGACAGGGACCGAACACTGAAGCTTTCTTT
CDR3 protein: CASSPRQGPNTEAFF

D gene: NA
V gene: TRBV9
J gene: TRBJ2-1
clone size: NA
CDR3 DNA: TGTGCCAGCAGCGTATTAGGCAATGAGCAGTTCTTC
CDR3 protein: CASSVLGNEQFF

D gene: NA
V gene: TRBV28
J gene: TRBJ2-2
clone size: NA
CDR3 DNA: TGTGCCAGCAGGTACCGGGGTTCCTTTCCCAACACCGGGGAGCTGTTTTTT
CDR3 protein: CASRYRGSFPNTGELFF

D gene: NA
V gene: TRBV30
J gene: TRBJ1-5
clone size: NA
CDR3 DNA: TGTGCCTGGACAGGGAGAGGCCAGCCCCAGCATTTT
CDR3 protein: CAWTGRGQPQHF

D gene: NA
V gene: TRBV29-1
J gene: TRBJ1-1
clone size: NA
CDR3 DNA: TGCAGCGTTGTGAAGGGGGGAGACACTGAAGCTTTCTTT
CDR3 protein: CSVVKGGDTEAFF

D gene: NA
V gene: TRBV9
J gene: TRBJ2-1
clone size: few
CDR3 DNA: TGTGCCAGCAGCGTAGGTCGTGTCTACAATGAGCAGTTCTTC
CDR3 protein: CASSVGRVYNEQFF

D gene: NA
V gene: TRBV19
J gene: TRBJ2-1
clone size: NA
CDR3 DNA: TGTGCCAGTACCTACAGCCGTTACAATGAGCAGTTCTTC
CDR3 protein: CASTYSRYNEQFF

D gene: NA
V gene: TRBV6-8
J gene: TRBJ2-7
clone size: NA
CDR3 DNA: TGTGCCAGCAGTTCACACGCAAGGACTTCCGTCTACGAGCAGTACTTC
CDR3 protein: CASSSHARTSVYEQYF

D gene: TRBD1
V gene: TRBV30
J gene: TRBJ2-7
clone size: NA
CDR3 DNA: TGTGCCTGGGAAACAGGGGGCAGTTCCTACGAGCAGTACTTC
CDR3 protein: CAWETGGSSYEQYF

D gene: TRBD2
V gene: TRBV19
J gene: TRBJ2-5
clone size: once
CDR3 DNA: TGTGCCAGTAGGCCTCCGGGACTAGCCTCAGCAGAGACCCAGTACTTC
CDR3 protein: CASRPPGLASAETQYF